This T cell receptor beta chain was documented in a study of blood T cell repertoires in COVID-19. Study-wide context: The United States, Italy and Spain supplied acute and convalescent COVID-19 samples. PBMCs, B-cell-depleted T cells, or T cells were the source of the cDNA or gDNA that made up the material.

Germline V gives CDR1 SGHRS, CDR2 YFSETQ. The trim removed 5 bases at V and 4 bases at J, leaving 15 bases unmatched. This CDR3 is 17 amino acids long. Original processing methods: It was from reference gene primer amplification that nucleated cell counts were estimated. Repertoires were generated with immunoSEQ multiplex PCR, while TCRdb's copy carries only in-frame clones and drops some. V, J and clone size are taken as reported in that table, and D and trimming were inferred from the DNA itself. There are approximately 200,000 clones in the sample; around 84% occur only once, and about 4.8% lies in the top ten.

The receptor was isolated from a man aged 50 to 59 with acute or convalescent COVID-19. Sequencing was carried out using peripheral blood. The chain combines TRBV5-1 with TRBJ1-5, with TRBD1 matching 7 bases. The CDR3 spells CASSYSLRQGSNQPQHF. The CDR3 DNA reads as TGCGCCAGCAGTTATAGTTTACGACAGGGATCTAATCAGCCCCAGCATTTT.